A selection of T cell receptor beta chains follows, all from one sample in a study of lymphopenia after photon versus proton radiotherapy. This table comes from immunoSEQ multiplex PCR, and its TCRdb copy is limited to in-frame clones, with some not included. The table shows 6,000 to 6,500 clones, with just over 90% occurring only once. Sequencing used peripheral blood, obtained from a patient treated with photon-based radiotherapy. The receptors stem from a man aged 60-69 years with cholangiocarcinoma. Both conserved end residues are part of each CDR3. The order of the fields is D gene, J gene, clone size, V gene, CDR3 protein, CDR3 DNA. The D gene is left open where the match is weak. The size entry is marked missing in some rows and otherwise reads once, few, many or a size class.

D: .
J: TRBJ1-1
size: .
V: TRBV11-1
CDR3: CASSFGENTEAFF
DNA: TGTGCCAGCAGCTTTGGAGAGAACACTGAAGCTTTCTTT

D: .
J: TRBJ2-1
size: .
V: TRBV7-3
CDR3: CASSLSGGSYNEQFF
DNA: TGTGCCAGCAGCCTTTCAGGCGGCTCCTACAATGAGCAGTTCTTC

D: TRBD2
J: TRBJ2-7
size: .
V: TRBV18
CDR3: CASSPPSGGAYEQYF
DNA: TGTGCCAGCTCACCACCCAGCGGGGGGGCCTACGAGCAGTACTTC

D: TRBD2
J: TRBJ2-3
size: .
V: TRBV6-1
CDR3: CASSLVAGGTDTQYF
DNA: TGTGCCAGCAGTCTTGTAGCGGGGGGCACAGATACGCAGTATTTT

D: TRBD1
J: TRBJ1-1
size: .
V: TRBV10-1
CDR3: CASSRTGGTEAFF
DNA: TGCGCCAGCAGTCGTACAGGGGGCACTGAAGCTTTCTTT

D: .
J: TRBJ2-1
size: .
V: TRBV2
CDR3: CASSGAGAPYNEQFF
DNA: TGTGCCAGCAGTGGTGCAGGGGCCCCCTACAATGAGCAGTTCTTC

D: .
J: TRBJ2-6
size: .
V: TRBV11-3
CDR3: CASSFTGLPSGANVLTF
DNA: TGTGCCAGCAGCTTTACGGGACTTCCTTCTGGGGCCAACGTCCTGACTTTC

D: .
J: TRBJ1-6
size: .
V: TRBV28
CDR3: CASSLEGGYNSPLHF
DNA: TGTGCCAGCAGTTTAGAGGGTGGTTATAATTCACCCCTCCACTTT

D: TRBD1
J: TRBJ1-1
size: .
V: TRBV4-1
CDR3: CASSFTGEGTEAFF
DNA: TGCGCCAGCAGCTTTACAGGGGAGGGGACTGAAGCTTTCTTT

D: .
J: TRBJ1-2
size: .
V: TRBV7-2
CDR3: CASSLDQGRAVNYGYTF
DNA: TGTGCCAGCAGCTTAGATCAGGGCCGGGCAGTTAACTATGGCTACACCTTC

D: TRBD1
J: TRBJ2-7
size: .
V: TRBV10-2
CDR3: CASSDRDRGSYEQYF
DNA: TGCGCCAGCAGTGACCGGGACAGGGGTTCCTACGAGCAGTACTTC

D: TRBD1
J: TRBJ2-7
size: .
V: TRBV28
CDR3: CASSLVGQGAHEQYF
DNA: TGTGCCAGCAGTTTAGTCGGACAGGGGGCTCACGAGCAGTACTTC

D: TRBD1
J: TRBJ2-7
size: .
V: TRBV19
CDR3: CASSISAGGSYEQYF
DNA: TGTGCCAGTAGTATTTCGGCAGGGGGCTCCTACGAGCAGTACTTC

D: TRBD1
J: TRBJ2-1
size: .
V: TRBV5-1
CDR3: CASSWGQGSSYNEQFF
DNA: TGCGCCAGCAGCTGGGGACAGGGGAGCTCCTACAATGAGCAGTTCTTC

D: .
J: TRBJ1-6
size: .
V: TRBV27
CDR3: CASSLQGRILTLKPLHF
DNA: TGTGCCAGCAGTTTACAGGGGAGAATCTTAACGTTAAAACCCCTCCACTTT

D: .
J: TRBJ1-5
size: .
V: TRBV11-3
CDR3: CASSLEVGQPQHF
DNA: TGTGCCAGCAGCTTAGAGGTCGGGCAGCCCCAGCATTTT

D: .
J: TRBJ1-5
size: .
V: TRBV27
CDR3: CASSFGLDQPQHF
DNA: TGTGCCAGCAGTTTCGGACTTGATCAGCCCCAGCATTTT

D: .
J: TRBJ1-5
size: few
V: TRBV25-1
CDR3: CASSALTGQPQHF
DNA: TGTGCCAGCAGTGCCTTGACCGGGCAGCCCCAGCATTTT

D: .
J: TRBJ1-5
size: .
V: TRBV19
CDR3: CASRRAGAPNQPQHF
DNA: TGTGCCAGTAGGAGAGCGGGTGCCCCCAATCAGCCCCAGCATTTT

D: .
J: TRBJ2-1
size: .
V: TRBV4-1
CDR3: CASSQDSPRAPQGNEQFF
DNA: TGCGCCAGCAGCCAAGATAGCCCAAGGGCTCCTCAGGGGAATGAGCAGTTCTTC

D: .
J: TRBJ1-5
size: .
V: TRBV7-8
CDR3: CASSLAFAGSNQPQHF
DNA: TGTGCCAGCAGCTTAGCGTTCGCAGGTAGCAATCAGCCCCAGCATTTT

D: TRBD2
J: TRBJ2-1
size: .
V: TRBV28
CDR3: CASSETSAYNEQFF
DNA: TGTGCCAGCAGCGAGACTAGCGCCTACAATGAGCAGTTCTTC

D: .
J: TRBJ2-5
size: .
V: TRBV5-4
CDR3: CASSLAGQQETQYF
DNA: TGTGCCAGCAGCTTGGCCGGACAGCAAGAGACCCAGTACTTC

D: .
J: TRBJ2-5
size: .
V: TRBV7-9
CDR3: CASSPRGPLYQETQYF
DNA: TGTGCCAGCAGCCCAAGAGGCCCCCTGTACCAAGAGACCCAGTACTTC

D: .
J: TRBJ1-3
size: .
V: TRBV5-6
CDR3: CASNLGVRYHSGNTIYF
DNA: TGTGCCAGCAACTTGGGGGTTAGATACCACTCTGGAAACACCATATATTTT

D: TRBD1
J: TRBJ1-1
size: .
V: TRBV18
CDR3: CASSQARGQGTEAFF
DNA: TGTGCCAGCTCCCAAGCCAGGGGGCAGGGCACTGAAGCTTTCTTT

D: .
J: TRBJ2-3
size: .
V: TRBV11-2
CDR3: CASSLVSGFTDTQYF
DNA: TGTGCCAGCAGCTTAGTATCTGGTTTCACAGATACGCAGTATTTT

D: TRBD2
J: TRBJ2-7
size: .
V: TRBV11-2
CDR3: CASSPFREGYREQYF
DNA: TGTGCCAGCAGCCCCTTCCGGGAGGGCTATCGGGAGCAGTACTTC

D: .
J: TRBJ1-2
size: .
V: TRBV5-4
CDR3: CASSLQGPGGYTF
DNA: TGTGCCAGCAGCTTGCAGGGCCCGGGCGGCTACACCTTC

D: TRBD2
J: TRBJ2-1
size: .
V: TRBV9
CDR3: CASSALLLAGEYNEQFF
DNA: TGTGCCAGCAGCGCACTCCTACTGGCGGGGGAATACAATGAGCAGTTCTTC

D: TRBD1
J: TRBJ2-2
size: .
V: TRBV9
CDR3: CASSSRTGRSNTGELFF
DNA: TGTGCCAGCAGCTCACGGACAGGCCGATCGAACACCGGGGAGCTGTTTTTT

D: .
J: TRBJ2-7
size: .
V: TRBV6-1
CDR3: CASSVTNSYEQYF
DNA: TGTGCCAGCAGTGTCACAAACTCCTACGAGCAGTACTTC

D: .
J: TRBJ1-3
size: .
V: TRBV15
CDR3: CATSRDRNTIYF
DNA: TGTGCCACCAGCAGAGATCGAAACACCATATATTTT

D: TRBD2
J: TRBJ2-7
size: .
V: TRBV27
CDR3: CASRSTSGGGPSYEQYF
DNA: TGTGCCAGCAGGAGTACTAGCGGAGGAGGGCCCTCCTACGAGCAGTACTTC

D: TRBD2
J: TRBJ2-5
size: once
V: TRBV7-6
CDR3: CASSNGLAGGLETQYF
DNA: TGTGCCAGCAGCAACGGACTAGCGGGGGGATTGGAGACCCAGTACTTC

D: .
J: TRBJ2-5
size: .
V: TRBV28
CDR3: CASSGNTGLGETQYF
DNA: TGTGCCAGCAGTGGAAACACAGGGTTAGGGGAGACCCAGTACTTC

D: .
J: TRBJ1-1
size: .
V: TRBV15
CDR3: CATSRDLRTVAFF
DNA: TGTGCCACCAGCAGAGATCTTAGGACCGTGGCTTTCTTT

D: .
J: TRBJ1-2
size: .
V: TRBV5-4
CDR3: CASSIPPESYTF
DNA: TGTGCCAGCAGCATCCCCCCGGAGAGCTACACCTTC

D: .
J: TRBJ2-5
size: once
V: TRBV18
CDR3: CASSPWGQETQYF
DNA: TGTGCCAGCTCACCATGGGGACAAGAGACCCAGTACTTC

D: .
J: TRBJ1-1
size: .
V: TRBV19
CDR3: CASSPAARGTEAFF
DNA: TGTGCCAGTAGTCCTGCGGCGCGGGGCACTGAAGCTTTCTTT

D: .
J: TRBJ2-5
size: .
V: TRBV18
CDR3: CASSPGTQETQYF
DNA: TGTGCCAGCTCACCAGGGACGCAAGAGACCCAGTACTTC

D: .
J: TRBJ1-5
size: .
V: TRBV9
CDR3: CASSVGFSNQPQHF
DNA: TGTGCCAGCAGCGTGGGGTTTAGCAATCAGCCCCAGCATTTT

D: TRBD2
J: TRBJ2-7
size: .
V: TRBV6-5
CDR3: CASSYSSSGETYEQYF
DNA: TGTGCCAGCAGTTACTCGAGTAGCGGGGAAACCTACGAGCAGTACTTC

D: .
J: TRBJ1-4
size: .
V: TRBV29-1
CDR3: CSVDAGGEKLFF
DNA: TGCAGCGTTGATGCGGGGGGTGAAAAACTGTTTTTT